These T cell receptor beta chains were read from a single sample in a study of response to subunit inactivated influenza vaccine. Each CDR3 protein gets one entry after TCRdb re-called the RT-PCR reads with MiXCR. This table holds 630,000 or so distinct CDR3 sequences, around a sixth found once. The starting material was PBMCs from blood, obtained roughly 12 days after vaccination. All receptors come from a man aged 45-65 years who received an inactivated influenza vaccine. The CDR3 runs from the conserved cysteine through the conserved F or W. A D gene is named only where the DNA matches it firmly. The size field is filled for only some rows; it gives once, few, many or a size class.

V gene	J gene	clone size	CDR3 length	D gene	CDR3 protein	CDR3 DNA
TRBV12-3/TRBV12-4	TRBJ2-5	-	13	-	CASRRWGGETQYF	TGTGCCAGCAGACGTTGGGGCGGGGAGACCCAGTACTTC
TRBV6-2/TRBV6-3	TRBJ2-7	-	15	-	CASTSVLQVYYEQYF	TGTGCCAGCACCTCCGTCCTGCAGGTATACTACGAGCAGTACTTC
TRBV29-1	TRBJ1-1	-	18	TRBD1	CSVRRPSGTGGMNTEAFF	TGCAGCGTTAGGAGGCCTTCCGGGACAGGTGGAATGAACACTGAAGCTTTCTTT
TRBV20-1	TRBJ2-3	few	13	-	CSANRFGTDTQYF	TGCAGTGCCAATCGGTTTGGCACAGATACGCAGTATTTT
TRBV30	TRBJ2-1	-	12	-	CAWSLGSNEQFF	TGTGCCTGGAGTTTAGGAAGCAATGAGCAGTTCTTC
TRBV30	TRBJ2-1	-	14	-	CANAAWGGNNEQFF	TGTGCCAACGCCGCATGGGGGGGCAACAATGAGCAGTTCTTC
TRBV10-3	TRBJ2-7	many	14	-	CAISESRDSSEQYF	TGTGCCATCAGTGAGTCGAGAGACTCCAGCGAGCAGTACTTC
TRBV19	TRBJ1-1	-	12	-	CASSPAGGRTFF	TGTGCCAGTAGCCCCGCCGGGGGCAGAACTTTCTTT
TRBV5-1	TRBJ1-2	-	14	-	CASSPVGGNYGYTF	TGCGCCAGCAGCCCGGTCGGGGGTAACTATGGCTACACCTTC
TRBV15	TRBJ2-7	few	17	-	CATSRGLTGRVSYEQYF	TGTGCCACCAGCAGAGGGTTGACAGGGAGGGTATCCTACGAGCAGTACTTC
TRBV6-2/TRBV6-3	TRBJ2-6	-	15	-	CASSSRAAGANVLTF	TGTGCCAGCAGCTCCAGGGCGGCTGGGGCCAACGTCCTGACTTTC
TRBV12-3/TRBV12-4	TRBJ2-2	-	16	-	CASSRSRSLNTGELFF	TGTGCCAGCAGTAGGTCCCGGAGTCTGAACACCGGGGAGCTGTTTTTT
TRBV28	TRBJ1-4	-	15	-	CASSLSGTSREKLFF	TGTGCCAGCAGTTTATCAGGGACATCTCGAGAAAAACTGTTTTTT
TRBV3-1	TRBJ1-1	-	16	TRBD1	CASRKGQGLLNTEAFF	TGTGCCAGCAGAAAAGGACAGGGGCTATTGAACACTGAAGCTTTCTTT
TRBV20-1	TRBJ2-5	-	14	-	CSASPGASQETQYF	TGCAGTGCTAGTCCGGGGGCGAGCCAAGAGACCCAGTACTTC
TRBV24-1	TRBJ1-4	-	14	-	CATSDLMGNEKLFF	TGTGCCACCAGTGATTTGATGGGGAATGAAAAACTGTTTTTT
TRBV18	TRBJ2-3	-	16	-	CASSPPSQYGTDTQYF	TGTGCCAGCTCACCGCCTTCCCAGTACGGCACAGATACGCAGTATTTT
TRBV12-2	TRBJ2-3	-	17	-	CASRSPSGYPWADTQYF	TGTGCAAGTCGCTCCCCCTCGGGGTACCCATGGGCAGATACGCAGTATTTT
TRBV29-1	TRBJ2-7	many	12	TRBD2	CSASGGENEQYF	TGCAGCGCGAGCGGGGGGGAAAACGAGCAGTACTTC
TRBV19	TRBJ1-1	-	14	-	CASSSTVMNTEAFF	TGTGCCAGTAGTTCGACCGTGATGAACACTGAAGCTTTCTTT
TRBV11-2	TRBJ2-7	-	15	TRBD1	CASSLEPTGWYEQYF	TGTGCCAGCAGCTTAGAGCCGACAGGGTGGTACGAGCAGTACTTC
TRBV20-1	TRBJ1-3	-	14	TRBD1	CSARDLTGGNTIYF	TGCAGTGCTAGAGACCTGACAGGGGGAAACACCATATATTTT
TRBV10-2	TRBJ2-3	few	13	-	CASSSSRIHTQYF	TGCGCCAGCAGTTCTAGCAGGATCCATACGCAGTATTTT
TRBV28	TRBJ2-1	few	18	-	CASSLRSREEYSYNEQFF	TGTGCCAGCAGTTTACGGTCTAGGGAGGAATACTCCTACAATGAGCAGTTCTTC
TRBV28	TRBJ2-5	few	17	TRBD2	CASSSFSRAGGQETQYF	TGTGCCAGCAGTTCCTTTAGTCGCGCGGGGGGGCAAGAGACCCAGTACTTC
TRBV6-5	TRBJ2-7	few	18	-	CASSHFVYLGGNLNEQYF	TGTGCCAGCAGTCACTTCGTATACCTCGGAGGGAATTTGAACGAGCAGTACTTC
TRBV20-1	TRBJ2-7	-	10	TRBD2	CSRTSLEQYF	TGCAGTAGGACTAGCCTCGAGCAGTACTTC
TRBV12-3/TRBV12-4	TRBJ2-7	-	15	TRBD2	CASRHSGGGNYEQYF	TGTGCCAGCAGACACAGCGGGGGGGGCAACTACGAGCAGTACTTC
TRBV4-2	TRBJ2-7	-	15	-	CASSQMEISSYEQYF	TGTGCCAGCAGCCAGATGGAGATCAGCTCCTACGAGCAGTACTTC
TRBV12-3/TRBV12-4	TRBJ1-2	many	14	-	CASSLGPANYGYTF	TGTGCCAGCAGTTTAGGTCCAGCCAACTATGGCTACACCTTC
TRBV30	TRBJ1-5	-	15	-	CAWSVGGNSNQPQHF	TGTGCCTGGAGTGTTGGGGGAAATAGCAATCAGCCCCAGCATTTT
TRBV24-1	TRBJ2-5	-	12	-	CATSDRTETQYF	TGTGCCACCAGTGATAGGACAGAGACCCAGTACTTC
TRBV29-1	TRBJ2-7	many	14	-	CSVITGTPLYEQYF	TGCAGCGTCATAACCGGGACACCTCTCTACGAGCAGTACTTC
TRBV2	TRBJ2-2	many	13	-	CASNFQQTGELFF	TGTGCCAGCAACTTTCAGCAGACCGGGGAGCTGTTTTTT
TRBV20-1	TRBJ1-2	-	13	-	CSARRTDKYGYTF	TGCAGTGCTAGACGTACGGACAAGTATGGCTACACCTTC
TRBV4-3	TRBJ2-3	few	15	-	CASRMDFGGADTQYF	TGCGCCAGCAGAATGGACTTTGGGGGCGCAGATACGCAGTATTTT
TRBV20-1	TRBJ2-7	many	11	-	CSAAPRAEQYF	TGCAGTGCGGCCCCCCGGGCCGAGCAGTACTTC
TRBV19	TRBJ2-7	-	14	-	CASSLLGRMDEQYF	TGTGCCAGTAGTTTACTCGGACGGATGGACGAGCAGTACTTC
TRBV7-3	TRBJ2-3	-	15	-	CASSLSGIQADTQYF	TGTGCCAGCAGCTTAAGTGGGATTCAGGCAGATACGCAGTATTTT
TRBV9	TRBJ1-6	-	14	-	CASSVGGFNSPLHF	TGTGCCAGCAGCGTCGGGGGGTTTAATTCACCCCTCCACTTT
TRBV4-1	TRBJ1-6	few	16	TRBD1	CASSQRAGQVASPLHF	TGCGCCAGCAGCCAGCGGGCGGGACAGGTCGCTTCACCCCTCCACTTT
TRBV29-1	TRBJ2-3	many	13	TRBD1	CSGTGGSTDTQYF	TGCAGCGGGACAGGGGGATCCACAGATACGCAGTATTTT
TRBV5-1	TRBJ1-4	few	16	TRBD1	CASSTGGWGTNEKLFF	TGCGCCAGCAGCACAGGGGGCTGGGGAACTAATGAAAAACTGTTTTTT
TRBV5-1	TRBJ2-7	few	16	-	CASSTGVSSSSYEQYF	TGCGCCAGCAGCACGGGGGTGTCCTCAAGCTCCTACGAGCAGTACTTC
TRBV18	TRBJ2-6	-	16	-	CASSPGRGPGANVLTF	TGTGCCAGCTCACCTGGCAGGGGACCCGGGGCCAACGTCCTGACTTTC
TRBV12-3/TRBV12-4	TRBJ1-1	many	12	-	CASSKTALEAFF	TGTGCCAGCAGCAAGACAGCCCTTGAAGCTTTCTTT
TRBV6-6	TRBJ1-1	few	13	-	CASSIGRTREAFF	TGTGCCAGCAGTATCGGGCGCACACGTGAAGCTTTCTTT
TRBV6-1	TRBJ1-5	-	15	TRBD1	CASSQRTTGEQPQHF	TGTGCCAGCAGTCAACGAACGACAGGGGAGCAGCCCCAGCATTTT
TRBV18	TRBJ2-7	-	13	-	CASSPPYSYEQYF	TGTGCCAGCTCACCACCGTACAGCTACGAGCAGTACTTC